The text below deals with one T cell receptor (beta chain). The antigen is unknown. Profiling relied on immunoSEQ multiplex PCR, and the TCRdb table lists in-frame clones only, not all of them. Of roughly 50,000 clones in the sample, roughly 88% were seen once. Systemic immunosuppression or autoimmune disease history was grounds to exclude patients. The data were taken from a study of OX40 agonist ivuxolimab in advanced cancers. Study-wide context: The patients received ivuxolimab by intravenous route every 2 weeks at 0.01 to 10 mg/kg.

Per germline, CDR1 SGHDT and CDR2 YYEEEE. The CDR3 sequence is 14 residues long. Trimming removed 4 bases from V and 5 bases from J; junction bases left unmatched: 9. Whole-study results and caveats: There were, on average, more expanded clones in CD8+ T cells than in CD4+.

V gene TRBV5-6 combines with J gene TRBJ2-7; 7 positions agree with TRBD1. The sample was CD4+ or CD8+ T cells sorted from blood, taken in a trial of the OX40 agonist ivuxolimab. The TCR comes from an adult with an advanced solid tumor such as melanoma, head and neck, liver or kidney cancer. The CDR3 reads CASSADLGQDEQYF. For the CDR3, the DNA is TGTGCCAGCAGCGCGGACCTAGGACAGGACGAGCAGTACTTC.